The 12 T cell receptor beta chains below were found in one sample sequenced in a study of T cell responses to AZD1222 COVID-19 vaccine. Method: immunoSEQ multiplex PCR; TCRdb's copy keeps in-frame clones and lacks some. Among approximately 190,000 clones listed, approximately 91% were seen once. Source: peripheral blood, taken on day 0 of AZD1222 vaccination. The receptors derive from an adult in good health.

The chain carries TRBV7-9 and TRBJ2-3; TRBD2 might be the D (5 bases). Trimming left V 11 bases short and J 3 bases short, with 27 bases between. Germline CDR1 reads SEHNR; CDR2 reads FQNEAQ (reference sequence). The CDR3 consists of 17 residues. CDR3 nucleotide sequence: TGTGCCGGGATTTCCCCCGGGGTAGCATTCAAAACAGATACGCAGTATTTT. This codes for CAGISPGVAFKTDTQYF.

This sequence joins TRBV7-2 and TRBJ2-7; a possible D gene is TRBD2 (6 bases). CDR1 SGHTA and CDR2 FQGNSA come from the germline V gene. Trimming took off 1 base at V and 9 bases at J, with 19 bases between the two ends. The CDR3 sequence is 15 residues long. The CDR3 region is CASSLDGTQTSGQYF. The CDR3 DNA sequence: TGTGCCAGCAGCTTAGATGGGACTCAAACGTCGGGGCAGTACTTC.

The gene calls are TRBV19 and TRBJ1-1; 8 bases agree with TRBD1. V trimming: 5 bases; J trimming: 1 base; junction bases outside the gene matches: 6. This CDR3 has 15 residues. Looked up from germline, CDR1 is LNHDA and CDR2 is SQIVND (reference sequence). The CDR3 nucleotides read TGTGCCAGTAGTTCCTTGACAGGGGCGAACACTGAAGCTTTCTTT. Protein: CASSSLTGANTEAFF.

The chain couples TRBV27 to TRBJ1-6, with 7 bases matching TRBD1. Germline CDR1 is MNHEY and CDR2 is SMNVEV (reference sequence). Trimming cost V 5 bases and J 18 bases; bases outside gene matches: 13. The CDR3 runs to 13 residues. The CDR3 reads CASSPKQGRRGHF. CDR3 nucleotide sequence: TGTGCCAGCAGTCCGAAACAGGGGCGAAGGGGCCACTTT.

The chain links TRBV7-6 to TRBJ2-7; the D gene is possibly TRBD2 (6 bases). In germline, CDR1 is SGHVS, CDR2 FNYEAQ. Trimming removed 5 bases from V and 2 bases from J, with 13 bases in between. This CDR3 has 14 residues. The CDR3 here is CASSPGTVTYEQYF. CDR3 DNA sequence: TGTGCCAGCAGCCCCGGGACTGTAACCTACGAGCAGTACTTC.

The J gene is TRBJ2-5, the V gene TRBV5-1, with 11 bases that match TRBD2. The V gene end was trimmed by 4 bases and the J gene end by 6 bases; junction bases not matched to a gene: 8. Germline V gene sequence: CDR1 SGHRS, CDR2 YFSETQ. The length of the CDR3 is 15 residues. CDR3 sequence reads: CASSPLAGDEQTQYF. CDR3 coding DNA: TGCGCCAGCAGCCCACTAGCGGGAGACGAACAGACCCAGTACTTC.

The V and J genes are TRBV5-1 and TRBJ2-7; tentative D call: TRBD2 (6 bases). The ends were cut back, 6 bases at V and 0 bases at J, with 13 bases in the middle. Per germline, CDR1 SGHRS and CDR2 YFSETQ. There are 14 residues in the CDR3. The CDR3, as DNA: TGCGCCAGCACGCTAGCGCTTAGCTCCTACGAGCAGTACTTC. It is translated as CASTLALSSYEQYF.

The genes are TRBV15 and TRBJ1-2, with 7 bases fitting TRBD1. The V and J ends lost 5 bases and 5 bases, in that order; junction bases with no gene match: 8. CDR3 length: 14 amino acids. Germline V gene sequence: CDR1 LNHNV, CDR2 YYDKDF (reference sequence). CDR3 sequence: CATSRPGTDYGYTF. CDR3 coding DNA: TGTGCCACCAGCCGACCCGGGACAGATTATGGCTACACCTTC.

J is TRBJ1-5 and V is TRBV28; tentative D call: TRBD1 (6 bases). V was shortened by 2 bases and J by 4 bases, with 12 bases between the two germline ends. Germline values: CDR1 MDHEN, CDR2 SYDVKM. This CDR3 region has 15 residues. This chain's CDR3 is CASSLISGENQPQHF. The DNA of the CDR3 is TGTGCCAGCAGTTTAATATCAGGGGAAAATCAGCCCCAGCATTTT.

The CDR3 bases are TGTGCCAGCAGCTTCGGGCAGACGTCTGGCTACACCTTC. Its protein is CASSFGQTSGYTF. The rearrangement joins TRBV5-6 to TRBJ1-2; D unresolved. The CDR3 runs to 13 residues. Germline assignment: CDR1 SGHDT and CDR2 YYEEEE. Trimming took off 2 bases at V and 7 bases at J, with 12 bases between the two ends.

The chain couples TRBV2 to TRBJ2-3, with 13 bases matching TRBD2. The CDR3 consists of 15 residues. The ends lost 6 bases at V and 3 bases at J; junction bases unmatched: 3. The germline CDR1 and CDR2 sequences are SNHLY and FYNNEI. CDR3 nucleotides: TGTGCCAGCAGCGGACTAGCGGGAGTAACAGATACGCAGTATTTT. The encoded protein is CASSGLAGVTDTQYF. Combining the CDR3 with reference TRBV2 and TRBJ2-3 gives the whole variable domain EPEVTQTPSHQVTQMGQEVILRCVPISNHLYFYWYRQILGQKVEFLVSFYNNEISEKSEIFDDQFSVERPDGSNFTLKIRSTKLEDSAMYFCASSGLAGVTDTQYFGPGTRLTVL.

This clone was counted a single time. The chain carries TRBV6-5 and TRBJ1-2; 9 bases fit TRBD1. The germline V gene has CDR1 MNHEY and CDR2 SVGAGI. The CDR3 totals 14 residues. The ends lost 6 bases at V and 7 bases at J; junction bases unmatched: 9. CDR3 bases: TGTGCCAGCAGCGCCCAGACAGGGGGTGGTGGCTACACCTTC. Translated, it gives CASSAQTGGGGYTF.